The clone carrying this TCR beta chain was seen more than once but under ten times. The data were obtained in a study of T cells after yellow fever vaccination. The CDR3 totals 13 residues. Deletions cut 8 bases from V and 2 bases from J, with 13 bases between. TCRdb reanalysed the 5' RACE reads using MiXCR and keeps one entry per CDR3 protein. The data contain 250,000 to 300,000 distinct CDR3 sequences, 10% to 15% of them singletons. The chain recombines TRBV12-3 or TRBV12-4 with TRBJ2-7; tentatively, D is TRBD1 (6 bases). The sample consisted of CD4+ T cells sorted from PBMCs, taken 45 days after the yellow fever booster vaccination. The source is a young man who received the YFV17D yellow fever vaccine. DNA for the CDR3: TGTGCCAGCCGGGAACAGGGAGCCTACGAGCAGTACTTC. Residues: CASREQGAYEQYF.